The 25 T cell receptor beta chains reported below all come from one sample, sequenced in a study of T-cell memory formation after mild COVID-19. TCRdb re-derived calls from the 5' RACE reads in MiXCR, one entry per CDR3 protein. The sample lists 300,000 to 350,000 distinct CDR3 sequences, approximately 20% seen once, with under 25% in the top ten. Sequenced material: PBMCs or a T cell subset sorted from them (not recorded which). Receptors originate from a man aged 18 to 35 who had mild COVID-19 (a few samples of this study predate the infection). Cell type and time point are not known.

The chain carries TRBV7-8 and TRBJ2-3, with a possible D match to TRBD1 (5 bases). Per the germline V gene, CDR1 is SGHVS and CDR2 is FQNEAQ. There are 16 residues in the CDR3. V dropped 3 bases and J dropped 2 bases, with 15 bases sitting between them. This chain's CDR3 is CASSLSRFGATDTQYF. In DNA form, the CDR3 reads TGTGCCAGCAGCTTGTCTAGGTTTGGGGCCACAGATACGCAGTATTTT.

The rearrangement uses TRBV4-2 and TRBJ2-1, with 13 bases matching TRBD2. Germline V gives CDR1 LGHNA, CDR2 YNFKEQ. This CDR3 has 15 residues. J lost 5 bases, V lost 10 bases, and 8 bases had no gene match. CDR3 DNA: TGTGCCACCTCCACAACTAGCGGGGGGGACAATGAGCAGTTCTTC. It codes for CATSTTSGGDNEQFF.

The chain is built from TRBV6-2 or TRBV6-3 and TRBJ2-7; TRBD1 matches 7 bases. From germline, CDR1 is MNHEY and CDR2 SVGEGT. The ends lost 2 bases at V and 3 bases at J; junction bases unmatched: 1. The CDR3 has 13 amino acids. CDR3 region: CASSYGDSYEQYF. DNA of the CDR3: TGTGCCAGCAGTTACGGGGACAGCTACGAGCAGTACTTC.

This chain connects TRBV4-1 to TRBJ1-1; a possible D gene is TRBD1 (5 bases). V was trimmed by 2 bases and J by 6 bases, leaving 7 bases between them. Per germline, CDR1 MGHRA and CDR2 YSYEKL. This CDR3 comprises 12 residues. CDR3 bases: TGCGCCAGCAGCCAAAGAGGGGCTGAAGCTTTCTTT. This codes for CASSQRGAEAFF.

This clonotype turned up a few times. The rearrangement joins TRBV3-1 to TRBJ2-5; unclear D gene. V shed 4 bases and J shed 2 bases, with 11 bases lying between them. Germline-derived CDR1 and CDR2 are LGHDT and YNNKEL (reference sequence). The CDR3 length is 14 residues. DNA for the CDR3: TGTGCCAGCAGCCCCGGCTGGTTACAAGAGACCCAGTACTTC. Encoded protein: CASSPGWLQETQYF.

This chain joins TRBV10-3 and TRBJ1-1; 7 bases fit TRBD1. CDR1 and CDR2 (germline): ENHRY, SYGVKD. There are 14 residues in the CDR3. The junction had 8 bases not matched to a gene; V was cut back by 6 bases and J by 4 bases. This chain's CDR3 is CAISEGAPVTEAFF. As DNA, the CDR3 is TGTGCCATCAGCGAGGGGGCGCCGGTCACTGAAGCTTTCTTT.

This clonotype was seen a few times. This sequence joins TRBV5-4 and TRBJ2-5, with TRBD2 matching 10 bases. Germline V gene sequence: CDR1 SGHNT, CDR2 YYREEE (reference sequence). The CDR3 spans 17 residues. J lost 5 bases, V lost 4 bases, and 14 bases had no gene match. The CDR3 sequence is CASSPAASGGAWETQYF. In DNA, the CDR3 is TGTGCCAGCAGCCCTGCCGCTAGCGGGGGAGCGTGGGAGACCCAGTACTTC.

This clonotype was detected only a few times. The rearrangement links TRBV5-1 to TRBJ2-1; D ambiguous. CDR1 is SGHRS and CDR2 is YFSETQ in the germline V gene. V was clipped by 6 bases and J by 10 bases, with 20 bases between them. This CDR3 region has 14 residues. The CDR3 region is CASTQMAPGREQFF. CDR3 sequence (DNA): TGCGCCAGCACCCAAATGGCCCCTGGAAGGGAGCAGTTCTTC.

The CDR3 loop is CASKLGWGPGQPQHF. DNA of the CDR3: TGTGCCAGCAAACTAGGGTGGGGGCCGGGACAGCCCCAGCATTTT. The chain couples TRBV12-3 or TRBV12-4 to TRBJ1-5, with D perhaps matching TRBD1 (6 bases). The CDR3 is made up of 15 amino acids. Trimming took 7 bases from V and 7 from J, leaving 20 bases between them.

There are many counts of this clonotype. This rearrangement joins TRBV7-3 to TRBJ1-1; weak D call: TRBD1 (5 bases). Germline V gives CDR1 SGHTA, CDR2 FQGTGA. The CDR3 length is 12 residues. The ends were cut back, 4 bases at V and 8 bases at J, with 11 bases in the middle. The CDR3 protein is CASSSGRGEAFF. CDR3 nucleotide sequence: TGTGCCAGCAGCTCCGGGAGGGGCGAAGCTTTCTTT.

This clonotype was picked up a small number of times. The chain combines TRBV7-9 with TRBJ1-4; no definite D call. The CDR3 sequence is 15 residues long. Trimming removed 2 bases from V and 2 bases from J, with 9 bases in between. CDR1 is SEHNR, CDR2 FQNEAQ, per germline (reference sequence). The CDR3 DNA reads as TGTGCCAGCAGCTTACCAACCCGTACTAATGAAAAACTGTTTTTT. It is translated as CASSLPTRTNEKLFF.

The CDR3 DNA reads TGTGCCAGCAGCTCGCCTTTCCCGAGCGAGCAGTACGTC. The encoded protein is CASSSPFPSEQYV. The chain employs TRBV7-9 and TRBJ2-7; D is ambiguous. V was pared by 4 bases and J by 6 bases, with 13 bases between. Germline assignment: CDR1 SEHNR and CDR2 FQNEAQ (reference sequence). The CDR3 spans 13 residues.

This clonotype has more than one count but fewer than ten. This chain joins TRBV4-3 and TRBJ2-3; D uncertain. CDR3 length: 15 amino acids. Trimming cost V 1 base and J 2 bases, with 10 bases left between them. The germline V gene encodes CDR1 LGHNA and CDR2 YSLEER. CDR3 in amino acids: CASSQVVWNTDTQYF. The CDR3 DNA reads as TGCGCCAGCAGCCAAGTGGTCTGGAACACAGATACGCAGTATTTT.

V gene TRBV6-2 or TRBV6-3 combines with J gene TRBJ2-2, with D possibly being TRBD2 (6 bases). The CDR3 is 15 amino acids. Trimming shortened V by 4 bases and J by 0 bases, and 9 bases separated the two germline ends. CDR1 and CDR2 (germline): MNHEY, SVGEGT. The CDR3 DNA reads TGTGCCAGCAGTTTGGGACTGACGAACACCGGGGAGCTGTTTTTT. Its protein is CASSLGLTNTGELFF.

V is TRBV20-1 and J is TRBJ2-3, with a possible D match to TRBD2 (6 bases). The CDR3 is 15 amino acids. Germline V CDR1 and CDR2: DFQATT, SNEGSKA (reference sequence). Between the trimmed V and J ends, which lost 6 bases and 3 bases, there was a span of 19 bases. The CDR3 nucleotides are TGCAGTGCCCACGCCTTGGGGGGTGGGACAGATACGCAGTATTTT. It is translated as CSAHALGGGTDTQYF.

The genes are TRBV5-1 and TRBJ1-1, with a weak D call TRBD1 (5 bases). The CDR3 is made up of 13 amino acids. Germline CDR1 reads SGHRS; CDR2 reads YFSETQ. V lost 5 bases, J lost 0 bases, and 8 bases lay in between. As DNA, the CDR3 is TGCGCCAGCAGAGGGGAAATGAACACTGAAGCTTTCTTT. This encodes CASRGEMNTEAFF.

This clonotype was detected a few times. The J gene is TRBJ2-3, the V gene TRBV7-2, with D maybe TRBD2 (5 bases). CDR3 length: 13 amino acids. Trimming shortened V by 4 bases and J by 11 bases, and 16 bases separated the two germline ends. Looked up from germline, CDR1 is SGHTA and CDR2 is FQGNSA. As DNA, the CDR3 is TGTGCCAGCAGCTCGGAAATCGGTGGAGGGCAGTATTTT. Protein product: CASSSEIGGGQYF.

V and J are TRBV7-2 and TRBJ2-3; no clear D. The CDR3 extends over 14 amino acids. Per germline, CDR1 SGHTA and CDR2 FQGNSA. With 2 bases removed from V and 0 bases from J, the gap between germline ends came to 6 bases. As DNA, the CDR3 is TGTGCCAGCAGCTTAATGGCGAGCACAGATACGCAGTATTTT. Its translation: CASSLMASTDTQYF.

CDR3 DNA sequence: TGTGCCAGCAGTTGGGGGCGCAACTATGGCTACACCTTC. Translating gives CASSWGRNYGYTF. This chain joins TRBV27 and TRBJ1-2; perhaps TRBD1 as D (6 bases). Trimming cost V 4 bases and J 2 bases, with 8 bases left between them. Germline lookup yields CDR1 MNHEY and CDR2 SMNVEV (reference sequence). The CDR3 runs 13 residues.

The chain is built from TRBV3-1 and TRBJ2-3; possibly TRBD1 or TRBD2 for D (5 bases each). Between the trimmed V and J ends, which lost 1 base and 1 base, there was a span of 21 bases. The CDR3 is 19 residues long. Germline CDR1 and CDR2: LGHDT and YNNKEL (reference sequence). The CDR3 DNA reads as TGTGCCAGCAGCCAAGCGCAAGGGACCATTAGACTCCGCACAGATACGCAGTATTTT. It is translated as CASSQAQGTIRLRTDTQYF.

This clonotype was observed a handful of times. The CDR3 region has the DNA TGCGCCAGCCGGTGGGGGAATCAGCAAGGTGAAGCTTTCTTT. Its translation: CASRWGNQQGEAFF. V usage is TRBV4-3 and J usage is TRBJ1-1; weak D call: TRBD1 (5 bases). The CDR3 has 14 residues. V was shortened by 8 bases and J by 7 bases, with 20 bases between the two germline ends. Germline-derived CDR1 and CDR2 are LGHNA and YSLEER.

The chain joins TRBV6-5 to TRBJ1-1; D unclear. V dropped 0 bases and J dropped 2 bases, with 4 bases sitting between them. This CDR3 comprises 13 residues. The V gene's germline CDR1 is MNHEY and CDR2 SVGAGI. The CDR3 DNA follows: TGTGCCAGCAGTTACTCGACCAACACTGAAGCTTTCTTT. Translation gives CASSYSTNTEAFF.

In this sample, this clonotype turned up a few times. The chain joins TRBV4-1 to TRBJ2-7; 10 nucleotides match TRBD1. The CDR3 totals 14 residues. Trimming removed 4 bases from V and 4 bases from J; junction bases left unmatched: 4. CDR1 and CDR2 from the germline V gene are MGHRA and YSYEKL. CDR3 sequence (DNA): TGCGCCAGCAGCCCCCGGACAGGGGGATACGAGCAGTACGTC. It encodes CASSPRTGGYEQYV.

CDR3 nucleotide sequence: TGTGCCAGCAGCTCCCGGACTAGCGGGGGGGCGCGGGAGACCCAGTACTTC. Amino acid sequence: CASSSRTSGGARETQYF. This chain connects TRBV7-2 to TRBJ2-5; 15 bases match TRBD2. CDR1 is SGHTA, CDR2 FQGNSA, per germline. The junction had 8 bases not matched to a gene; V was cut back by 4 bases and J by 5 bases. The CDR3 has 17 residues.

This chain links TRBV6-1 with TRBJ2-1, with D perhaps given as TRBD1 or TRBD2 (5 bases each). Germline V gene lookup returns CDR1 MNHNS and CDR2 SASEGT. The CDR3 is 13 residues long. V was trimmed by 8 bases and J by 4 bases, leaving 12 bases between them. For the CDR3, the DNA is TGTGCCAGCGGGGGATCGGAATACAATGAGCAGTTCTTC. This sequence encodes CASGGSEYNEQFF.